These T cell receptor beta chains were read from a single sample in a study of T-cell reconstitution after alpha-beta-depleted transplantation in children. One entry per CDR3 protein, called by TCRdb with MiXCR from the PCR reads. Among nearly 550,000 distinct CDR3 sequences listed, approximately 20% were seen once. The material sequenced was PBMCs from the stem cell graft donor, taken from the stem cell graft. The receptors derive from a human donor who donated a stem cell graft to a child with acute lymphoblastic leukemia. Each CDR3 is given with its conserved first and last residue. The order of the fields is V gene, J gene, CDR3 protein.

TRBV9	TRBJ1-3	CASSVSRDTDSGNTIYF
TRBV20-1	TRBJ2-2	CSARDGGTNTGELFF
TRBV19	TRBJ2-1	CASSPQDRAYNEQFF
TRBV20-1	TRBJ1-5	CSARPGQGVHQPQHF
TRBV29-1	TRBJ1-2	CSVDPRFYGYTF
TRBV20-1	TRBJ2-7	CSARDSSLRVHEQYF
TRBV12-3/TRBV12-4	TRBJ2-2	CASSPQGGTSGNPGELFF
TRBV6-5	TRBJ2-7	CASSYSIRGGTDEQYF
TRBV5-4	TRBJ2-3	CASSKGQGSTDTQYF
TRBV7-9	TRBJ2-2	CASSPNRGNTGELFF
TRBV10-3	TRBJ2-1	CAISEYNEQFF
TRBV20-1	TRBJ1-1	CSAQGPGMNTEAFF
TRBV27	TRBJ1-2	CASSFAGTVNGYTF
TRBV29-1	TRBJ2-3	CSVEDPASATDTQYF
TRBV5-1	TRBJ1-1	CASSYGGMNTEAFF
TRBV24-1	TRBJ1-1	CATSARASTEAFF
TRBV6-2/TRBV6-3	TRBJ1-2	CASSQSASGARYGYTF
TRBV5-1	TRBJ2-5	CASSLAGYETQYF
TRBV24-1	TRBJ2-3	CATSDPRGQGARDTQYF
TRBV5-1	TRBJ2-3	CASSSLELGPDTQYF
TRBV29-1	TRBJ1-2	CSVDSGDGGYTF
TRBV7-9	TRBJ1-6	CASSLVLGYNSPLHF
TRBV7-9	TRBJ2-5	CASSSGLAGRETQYF
TRBV20-1	TRBJ1-1	CSLRTGITEAFF
TRBV7-3	TRBJ2-1	CASSLLAGGIDNEQFF
TRBV5-1	TRBJ2-5	CASSLAGTLSGETQYF
TRBV5-6	TRBJ2-2	CASSYGDAGELFF
TRBV5-1	TRBJ1-1	CASSRDMNTEAFF
TRBV27	TRBJ2-7	CASSSGTSAHEQYF
TRBV6-2/TRBV6-3	TRBJ1-1	CASRRWNRVTEAFF
TRBV5-1	TRBJ1-1	CASSLGWGGDTEAFF
TRBV5-1	TRBJ2-1	CASSLRKREGMSYNEQFF
TRBV27	TRBJ2-3	CASSLFASGGTDTQYF
TRBV6-4	TRBJ2-3	CASSNGIFDGTDTQYF
TRBV11-1	TRBJ2-3	CASSQDREFQRVTDTQYF
TRBV6-1	TRBJ2-1	CASSERVYNEQFF
TRBV18	TRBJ1-4	CASSPQGGSPEKLFF
TRBV5-1	TRBJ1-2	CASSLWTGRNGYTF
TRBV5-1	TRBJ1-1	CASSPRKQWGMNTQAFF
TRBV6-5	TRBJ1-5	CASSYSADSNQPQHF
TRBV10-3	TRBJ1-2	CAISEWGDYGYTF
TRBV7-8	TRBJ1-1	CASSLAEGGFRGAFF
TRBV27	TRBJ1-2	CASSLKGSYGYTF
TRBV9	TRBJ1-5	CASSVSPYSNQPQHF
TRBV4-1	TRBJ1-5	CASSPGPGGNQPQHF
TRBV5-6	TRBJ2-2	CASSPRSSTGELFF
TRBV14	TRBJ1-2	CASSQAYRGGYTF
TRBV12-3/TRBV12-4	TRBJ2-3	CASSRPGQGEYF
TRBV18	TRBJ2-7	CASSLTRPGDEQYF
TRBV15	TRBJ1-2	CATSGWGAESYGYTF
TRBV5-5	TRBJ1-5	CASSLSFSSGQPQHF
TRBV12-3/TRBV12-4	TRBJ2-2	CAILLGTATGELFF
TRBV5-1	TRBJ1-5	CASREGYSNQPQHF
TRBV28	TRBJ1-2	CASSPSRGTLNYGYTF
TRBV3-1	TRBJ2-3	CASSQDLGTLQDTQYF
TRBV5-1	TRBJ2-7	CAGRSPGQGDYEQYF
TRBV4-2	TRBJ2-1	CASSQVPGTGPYNEQFF
TRBV5-1	TRBJ1-5	CASSYDRLQPQHF